Each of the 18 T cell receptor beta chains below was sequenced from the same sample in a study of cytomegalovirus exposure and HLA in healthy donors. The PCR contained 60 Vbeta and 13 Jbeta primers. Using immunoSEQ multiplex PCR, the repertoire was profiled, and TCRdb retains in-frame clones only, with some absent. This sample carries about 130,000 clones, 70% to 80% of them seen once, and the ten largest clones take more than 0.95%. The sample comprised PBMCs. These receptors originate from a man over 45 in good health and CMV-seronegative.

This clone was counted once. The J gene is TRBJ2-7, the V gene TRBV19; 7 bases fit TRBD1. This CDR3 is 15 amino acids long. Losses at the gene ends were 3 bases for V and 0 bases for J; bases not matched to a gene: 5. CDR1 and CDR2 (germline): LNHDA, SQIVND (reference sequence). The CDR3 spells CASSISGGPSYEQYF. DNA for the CDR3: TGTGCCAGTAGTATTTCAGGGGGACCCTCCTACGAGCAGTACTTC.

This chain links TRBV7-9 with TRBJ1-1, with D possibly TRBD1 on 5 matching bases. Trimming removed 5 bases at V and 2 bases at J, with 15 bases between. Per germline, CDR1 SEHNR and CDR2 FQNEAQ (reference sequence). The CDR3 consists of 15 residues. CDR3 amino acids: CASSPQVDRNTEAFF. The CDR3 DNA reads as TGTGCCAGCAGCCCCCAAGTCGACAGAAACACTGAAGCTTTCTTT.

This clone has more than one count but fewer than ten. This chain links TRBV5-6 with TRBJ1-2; maybe TRBD1 (6 bases). The ends were cut back, 0 bases at V and 8 bases at J, with 17 bases in the middle. The germline V gene encodes CDR1 SGHDT and CDR2 YYEEEE. This CDR3 has 15 residues. The DNA of the CDR3 is TGTGCCAGCAGCTTGGCACTATTACAGGGCCCGGGCTACACCTTC. Its protein is CASSLALLQGPGYTF.

The V gene is TRBV5-1, the J gene TRBJ2-5, with a possible D match to TRBD2 (5 bases). Germline-derived CDR1 and CDR2 are SGHRS and YFSETQ. Trimming cost V 0 bases and J 2 bases, with 8 bases left between them. The CDR3 is 14 amino acids. As DNA, the CDR3 is TGCGCCAGCAGCTTGGCACCGGGACAAGAGACCCAGTACTTC. It codes for CASSLAPGQETQYF.

The rearrangement links TRBV7-9 to TRBJ2-2, with D maybe TRBD2 (7 bases). The CDR3 has 15 amino acids. With 4 bases removed from V and 6 bases from J, the gap between germline ends came to 15 bases. Germline V lookup: CDR1 SEHNR, CDR2 FQNEAQ (reference sequence). Written as DNA, the CDR3 is TGTGCCAGCAGCTCTACATCCGGGGGGCCCGGGGAGCTGTTTTTT. Amino acids: CASSSTSGGPGELFF.

This sequence joins TRBV13 and TRBJ1-4; 11 nucleotides line up with TRBD1. Losses at the gene ends were 4 bases for V and 2 bases for J; bases not matched to a gene: 9. The V gene's germline CDR1 is PRHDT and CDR2 FYEKMQ (reference sequence). CDR3 size: 18 residues. The CDR3 sequence is CASSSRTGGAGTNEKLFF. CDR3 coding DNA: TGTGCCAGCAGCTCCCGGACAGGGGGCGCGGGGACTAATGAAAAACTGTTTTTT.

In this sample, this clone turned up a few times. The V gene is TRBV5-4, the J gene TRBJ2-3, with TRBD2 matching over 16 bases. The CDR3 extends over 16 amino acids. Germline assignment: CDR1 SGHNT and CDR2 YYREEE (reference sequence). The ends lost 0 bases at V and 6 bases at J; junction bases unmatched: 1. CDR3 in DNA: TGTGCCAGCAGCTTGGCGGGACTAGCGGGAGGGGATACGCAGTATTTT. Translation: CASSLAGLAGGDTQYF.

The chain has TRBV11-2 and TRBJ2-5; a possible D gene is TRBD1 (5 bases). Germline CDR1 and CDR2: SGHAT and FQNNGV. The length of the CDR3 is 14 residues. V lost 5 bases to trimming and J lost 4 bases, with 14 bases between them. The CDR3 DNA sequence: TGTGCCAGCAGCCCGTCCCCTGGGGCAGAGACCCAGTACTTC. Its protein is CASSPSPGAETQYF.

The chain recombines TRBV6-6 with TRBJ2-7; maybe TRBD1 (6 bases). The CDR3 loop spans 16 amino acids. The germline CDR1 and CDR2 sequences are MNHNY and SVGAGI (reference sequence). V shed 3 bases and J shed 2 bases, with 17 bases lying between them. The CDR3 reads CASSYNPRTGTYEQYF. The CDR3 DNA follows: TGTGCCAGCAGTTATAACCCCCGTACAGGGACCTACGAGCAGTACTTC.

The chain carries TRBV4-1 and TRBJ2-5; TRBD1 might be the D (5 bases). Germline V gives CDR1 MGHRA, CDR2 YSYEKL. CDR3 size: 15 residues. V lost 0 bases and J 3 bases, leaving 11 bases between the germline ends. CDR3 bases: TGCGCCAGCAGCCAAGAATCCCAGGGTGAAGAGACCCAGTACTTC. Its protein product is CASSQESQGEETQYF.

This chain uses TRBV15 with TRBJ1-1; 10 bases map to TRBD1. Germline CDR1 is LNHNV and CDR2 is YYDKDF (reference sequence). The V segment lost 2 bases and the J segment 0 bases; nucleotides outside the gene matches: 6. This CDR3 has 17 residues. DNA for the CDR3: TGTGCCACCAGCAGAAACGGACAGGGGGGCATGAACACTGAAGCTTTCTTT. Protein product: CATSRNGQGGMNTEAFF.

The chain combines TRBV5-1 with TRBJ2-3; TRBD2 aligns across 9 bases. CDR1 and CDR2 (germline): SGHRS, YFSETQ. V was pared by 1 base and J by 2 bases, with 14 bases of the junction left unmatched. CDR3 length equals 19 residues. CDR3 loop: CASSLTKSQIAGVTDTQYF. The DNA of the CDR3 is TGCGCCAGCAGCTTGACAAAAAGCCAAATAGCGGGAGTCACAGATACGCAGTATTTT.

V gene TRBV18 combines with J gene TRBJ2-2, with D tentatively TRBD1 (5 bases). Trimming stripped 5 bases from V and 1 base from J, with 8 bases between. Germline V CDR1 and CDR2: KGHSH, LQKENI. This CDR3 region has 14 residues. CDR3 in amino acids: CASSDDRNTGELFF. CDR3 in DNA: TGTGCCAGCTCAGATGACAGGAACACCGGGGAGCTGTTTTTT.

The CDR3 sequence: CASSSPLTEETQYF. The CDR3 nucleotides read TGTGCCAGCAGCTCCCCTCTAACCGAAGAGACCCAGTACTTC. The chain is built from TRBV11-3 and TRBJ2-5; no reliable D call. CDR3 length: 14 amino acids. The V end was cut by 4 bases, the J end by 3 bases, with 12 bases between. CDR1 and CDR2 (germline): SGHNT, YENEEA.

This clone turned up a few times. The chain links TRBV2 to TRBJ2-1; the match to TRBD2 covers 13 bases. CDR3 length equals 15 residues. CDR1 and CDR2 (germline): SNHLY, FYNNEI. The junction had 4 bases not matched to a gene; V was cut back by 6 bases and J by 5 bases. As DNA, the CDR3 is TGTGCCAGCAGAACTAGCGGGAGGGCCAACAATGAGCAGTTCTTC. This sequence encodes CASRTSGRANNEQFF.

This chain joins TRBV19 and TRBJ2-1, with D perhaps TRBD1 (5 bases). The CDR3 has 15 amino acids. Trimming shortened V by 1 base and J by 3 bases, and 10 bases separated the two germline ends. The germline CDR1 and CDR2 sequences are LNHDA and SQIVND (reference sequence). CDR3 sequence reads: CASSIVPDIYNEQFF. CDR3 in DNA: TGTGCCAGTAGTATAGTCCCGGACATCTACAATGAGCAGTTCTTC.

The chain couples TRBV19 to TRBJ2-7, with TRBD1 matching 7 bases. The CDR3 has 11 amino acids. With 10 bases clipped from V and 3 bases from J, the junction kept 3 bases outside the gene matches. The germline gives CDR1 LNHDA, CDR2 SQIVND (reference sequence). The CDR3 protein is CATGTDYEQYF. The CDR3, as DNA: TGTGCCACCGGGACAGACTACGAGCAGTACTTC.

This rearrangement joins TRBV27 to TRBJ2-7; D perhaps matches TRBD2 (6 bases). This CDR3 region has 16 residues. V lost 4 bases, J lost 1 base, and 17 bases lay in between. The germline V gene has CDR1 MNHEY and CDR2 SMNVEV (reference sequence). The CDR3 DNA reads TGTGCCAGCAGTTCCGTAAGGGCTAGCGAATCCTACGAGCAGTACTTC. Translated: CASSSVRASESYEQYF.